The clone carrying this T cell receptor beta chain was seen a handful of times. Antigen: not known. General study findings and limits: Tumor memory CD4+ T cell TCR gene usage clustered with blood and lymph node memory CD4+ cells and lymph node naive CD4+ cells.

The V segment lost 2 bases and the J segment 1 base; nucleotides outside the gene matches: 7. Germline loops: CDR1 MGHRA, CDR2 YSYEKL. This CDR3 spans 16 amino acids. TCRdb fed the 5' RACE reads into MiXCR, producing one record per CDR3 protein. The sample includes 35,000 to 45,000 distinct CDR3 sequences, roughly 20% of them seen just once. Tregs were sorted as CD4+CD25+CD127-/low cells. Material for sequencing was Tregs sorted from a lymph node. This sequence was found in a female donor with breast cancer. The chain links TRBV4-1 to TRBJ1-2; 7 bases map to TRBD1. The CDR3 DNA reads TGCGCCAGCAGCCAAATACGGACAGGAGGTAACTATGGCTACACCTTC. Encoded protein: CASSQIRTGGNYGYTF.